This is a list of T cell receptor beta chains from one sample in a study of shared clonotypes between healthy human individuals. Method: immunoSEQ multiplex PCR; TCRdb's copy keeps in-frame clones and lacks some. The profile shows about 960,000 clones, 60% to 85% of them singletons. Specimen: memory CD4+ T cells sorted from blood. The receptors were sampled from a man aged 18 to 29 in good health. Each CDR3 is given with its conserved first and last residue.

j_gene	v_gene	CDR3aa
TRBJ2-5	TRBV2	CASSVTWETQYF
TRBJ1-5	TRBV6-4	CASSTDLNQPQHF
TRBJ1-5	TRBV11-2	CASSLWGSNQPQHF
TRBJ2-3	TRBV10-2	CASRNRGSDADTQYF
TRBJ2-7	TRBV27	CASRGLAGAHEQYF
TRBJ1-5	TRBV30	CAWSPLSGQPQHF
TRBJ2-7	TRBV7-2	CASSSRQGASYEQYF
TRBJ1-3	TRBV30	CALGGGAGNTIYF
TRBJ1-2	TRBV7-9	CASSPLRGSVGYTF
TRBJ1-6	TRBV9	CASSVEGPYSPLHF
TRBJ2-5	TRBV5-6	CASSLSPSGGAVLETQYF
TRBJ2-7	TRBV14	CASSPGQGILYEQYF
NA	TRBV30	CAWPPEVSRGSYEQYF
TRBJ2-3	TRBV10-3	CAIRVSGDSTDTQYF
TRBJ2-1	TRBV28	CASTTPGNHNEQFF
TRBJ1-3	TRBV5-4	CASSFEGAPGNTIYF
TRBJ2-2	TRBV2	CASSIQYTGELFF
TRBJ2-1	TRBV4-3	CASSQDLAAREQFF